This T cell receptor beta chain was recovered during a study of blood T cell repertoires in COVID-19. Study-level information: Acute-phase and convalescent COVID-19 samples originated in the United States, Italy and Spain.

In the original processing: Counts of nucleated cells, estimated from reference gene primer amplification, were obtained. Method: immunoSEQ multiplex PCR; TCRdb's copy keeps in-frame clones and lacks some. Clone size and the V and J calls come from that table; the DNA yielded D and trimming. The data contain fewer than 400,000 clones, under 90% of them singletons. This clone was counted a few times. Other nucleotide sequences from this sample produce the same CDR3. Study members were between roughly 18 and 89 years old and lived in roughly 24 US regions. Cohort 3 recovered donors had two negative PCRs, clearance, or symptom resolution. The CDR3 length is 14 residues. Germline lookup yields CDR1 SGHNT and CDR2 YYREEE (reference sequence). The ends were cut back, 1 base at V and 1 base at J, with 8 bases in the middle.

The source is a man younger than 45 who had recovered from COVID-19. Material for sequencing was PBMCs or T cells enriched from blood (not recorded which). V and J are TRBV5-4 and TRBJ1-1, with D maybe TRBD1 (6 bases). The CDR3: CASSLSQGNTEAFF. CDR3 DNA: TGTGCCAGCAGCTTGTCACAGGGGAACACTGAAGCTTTCTTT.